Following are 7 T cell receptor beta chains from one sample sequenced in a study of chemoradiotherapy in HPV16-positive cancers (dated by TCRdb to the early 2020s). Preparation of the library involved the immunoSEQ multiplex PCR assay. TCRdb's version of the immuneACCESS table is confined to in-frame rearrangements and falls short of the full clone set. An unresolved V gene accounts for under half of the shortfall where checked; the remainder is of unknown origin. This sample is represented by around 17,000 clones; 55% to 75% of them were singletons. The top ten clones comprise less than 9.5% of the sample. Source: tumor tissue, taken from a patient who underwent chemoradiotherapy. Receptor source: a human donor with HPV-associated anogenital cancer.

This clone was observed a few times. The chain uses TRBV6-6 and TRBJ2-1, with TRBD1 matching over 8 bases. J lost 7 bases, V lost 6 bases, and 8 bases had no gene match. Germline CDR1 and CDR2: MNHNY and SVGAGI (reference sequence). CDR3 length: 14 amino acids. The chain's CDR3 is CASRSRTGRNEQFF. In DNA form, the CDR3 reads TGTGCCAGCAGGAGCCGGACAGGGAGGAATGAGCAGTTCTTC.

The rearrangement uses TRBV11-1 and TRBJ2-1, with 9 nucleotides matching TRBD1. The germline V gene has CDR1 SGHAT and CDR2 FQDESV (reference sequence). The CDR3 runs 15 residues. Trimming cost V 5 bases and J 3 bases; bases outside gene matches: 5. In DNA form, the CDR3 reads TGTGCCAGCAGCACCGGGACAGGGTTCTACAATGAGCAGTTCTTC. As protein: CASSTGTGFYNEQFF.

This clone has more than one count but fewer than ten. The V gene is TRBV5-6, the J gene TRBJ2-2; D is unresolved. V lost 2 bases and J lost 2, with 16 bases in between. The CDR3 spans 17 residues. From germline, CDR1 is SGHDT and CDR2 YYEEEE. The CDR3 sequence: CASSLDLGSSNTGELFF. CDR3 nucleotide sequence: TGTGCCAGCAGCTTAGACTTAGGAAGCTCTAACACCGGGGAGCTGTTTTTT. Based on the CDR3 plus reference TRBV5-6 and TRBJ2-2, the full variable domain is DAGVTQSPTHLIKTRGQQVTLRCSPKSGHDTVSWYQQALGQGPQFIFQYYEEEERQRGNFPDRFSGHQFPNYSSELNVNALLLGDSALYLCASSLDLGSSNTGELFFGEGSRLTVL.

The V call is TRBV28, the J call TRBJ2-7, with TRBD1 matching 11 bases. Germline V lookup: CDR1 MDHEN, CDR2 SYDVKM. CDR3 length: 16 residues. V was pared by 8 bases and J by 0 bases, with 9 bases of the junction left unmatched. CDR3 residues: CASGSPGQGVSYEQYF. CDR3 bases: TGTGCCAGCGGATCTCCGGGACAGGGGGTCTCCTACGAGCAGTACTTC.

The chain recombines TRBV5-5 with TRBJ1-2, with 7 bases that match TRBD1. With V trimmed by 2 bases and J by 4 bases, 14 bases remained unmatched. The length of the CDR3 is 17 residues. CDR1 is SGHKS, CDR2 YYEKEE, per germline (reference sequence). In nucleotides, the CDR3 is TGTGCCAGCAGCTTACGACAGGGAAGAGGGTCGGTCTATGGCTACACCTTC. Residues: CASSLRQGRGSVYGYTF.

This clone was observed once. This chain links TRBV30 with TRBJ1-2, with 7 bases lining up with TRBD1. The V and J ends lost 0 bases and 2 bases, in that order; junction bases with no gene match: 9. The CDR3 is 16 amino acids. CDR1 and CDR2 (germline): GTSNPN, SVGIG (reference sequence). The CDR3 DNA reads as TGTGCCTGGAGTGTACTTTTAAGGGGGCCCAACTATGGCTACACCTTC. It yields the protein CAWSVLLRGPNYGYTF.

This chain joins TRBV5-1 and TRBJ2-1; 13 bases fit TRBD2. Germline lookup yields CDR1 SGHRS and CDR2 YFSETQ. CDR3 length equals 13 residues. V trimming: 8 bases; J trimming: 7 bases; junction bases outside the gene matches: 3. CDR3 DNA: TGCGCCAGGTCACTAGCGGGAGGGAATGAGCAGTTCTTC. Translated: CARSLAGGNEQFF.